This T cell receptor beta chain was identified in a study of cytomegalovirus exposure and HLA in healthy donors. Whole-study context: A prior study identified roughly 110 million unique TCR beta sequences from roughly 180 million T cells. Findings and limits, study-wide: The authors later linked a missense DCLRE1C variant to TCR beta V- and J-gene trimming. Common viral pathogens seemed to be connected with several of the most significant clusters, according to a later analysis. In a later analysis, donors in an Asian-associated ancestry cluster reportedly had fewer N-insertions in productive TCRs than the cohort mean.

About this clone: What it binds is not known.

PCR used 60 Vbeta primers and 13 Jbeta primers. Profiling relied on immunoSEQ multiplex PCR, and the TCRdb table lists in-frame clones only, not all of them. This table lists some 180,000 clones. The sample was PBMCs. This clonotype was obtained from a man aged 25 to 40 in good health and CMV-seronegative.

The CDR3 loop reads CAIAKGGAGLNEQFF. CDR3 nucleotides: TGTGCCATCGCCAAGGGGGGGGCGGGTTTGAATGAGCAGTTCTTC. The V and J genes are TRBV10-3 and TRBJ2-1; D is perhaps TRBD2 (7 bases). The germline V gene has CDR1 ENHRY and CDR2 SYGVKD. The V gene lost 8 bases and the J gene lost 7 bases, with 21 bases spanning the gap. This CDR3 spans 15 amino acids.